This T cell receptor beta chain was obtained from a study of cytomegalovirus exposure and HLA in healthy donors. General observations from the study: Common viral pathogens were later found to be apparently linked to several of the most significant clusters. Generally TCR sequences proved uncommon, though certain public TCRs appeared in numerous donors. Analysis performed later found about 18,000 TCR beta sequences associated with HLA alleles at 0.05 false discovery rate.

13 Jbeta primers and 60 Vbeta primers were used for the PCR. The method was immunoSEQ multiplex PCR; TCRdb's version includes in-frame clones alone and lacks a portion of them. Altogether 130,000 to 150,000 clones are present, 75% to 80% being singletons, with the ten largest covering around 3.7%. The CDR3 loop spans 16 amino acids. The V gene lost 2 bases and the J gene lost 0 bases, with 16 bases spanning the gap. Looked up from germline, CDR1 is GTSNPN and CDR2 is SVGIG (reference sequence). At sampling all donors were nominally healthy, likely with unrecorded immune exposures. To note about this clone: The antigen is undetermined.

V and J are TRBV30 and TRBJ2-5; a possible D gene is TRBD1 (6 bases). Sequencing used PBMCs. The source is a young man in good health and CMV-seronegative. The DNA of the CDR3 is TGTGCCTGGAGTTTAGCCTGGACAGAGTACCAAGAGACCCAGTACTTC. Encoded protein: CAWSLAWTEYQETQYF. Together with reference TRBV30 and TRBJ2-5, the CDR3 gives the full variable domain: SQTIHQWPATLVQPVGSPLSLECTVEGTSNPNLYWYRQAAGRGLQLLFYSVGIGQISSEVPQNLSASRPQDRQFILSSKKLLLSDSGFYLCAWSLAWTEYQETQYFGPGTRLLVL.